The clone carrying this T cell receptor (beta chain) was detected only a few times. Its antigen is not identified. This sample was taken from a study of identical twins. TCRdb analysed the 5' RACE reads with MiXCR anew, one entry per CDR3 protein. The table has 1.5 million or so distinct CDR3 sequences, less than 35% seen once. Points from the study as a whole: Insertions were fewer in abundant cord blood beta clonotypes, whereas memory repertoires showed none of this pattern. Out-of-frame alpha sequences common to twins exhibited a surplus of low generation probability.

The CDR3 has 17 amino acids. J gave up 2 bases and V 6 bases, and 17 bases lay outside the gene matches. Germline V gene data show CDR1 as SQVTM and CDR2 as ANQGSEA. This chain joins TRBV29-1 and TRBJ1-2; 8 nucleotides agree with TRBD1. What was sequenced was cord blood. This clonotype was obtained from a newborn girl in good health. CDR3 sequence reads: CSVPRGPIAGQNYGYTF. CDR3 DNA: TGCAGCGTGCCCAGGGGGCCAATAGCTGGCCAAAACTATGGCTACACCTTC. Combining the CDR3 with reference TRBV29-1 and TRBJ1-2 gives the whole variable domain SAVISQKPSRDICQRGTSLTIQCQVDSQVTMMFWYRQQPGQSLTLIATANQGSEATYESGFVIDKFPISRPNLTFSTLTVSNMSPEDSSIYLCSVPRGPIAGQNYGYTFGSGTRLTVV.